A selection of T cell receptor beta chains follows, all from one sample in a study of cytomegalovirus exposure and HLA in healthy donors. Libraries were prepared by immunoSEQ multiplex PCR; TCRdb keeps only in-frame clonotypes and omits some of them. Here the sample spans roughly 97,000 clones, approximately 79% being singletons. Sequenced sample: PBMCs. These receptors were obtained from a man aged 60 to 75 in good health and CMV-seropositive. Each CDR3 is given with its conserved first and last residue. A D gene is named only where the DNA matches it firmly. Not every row has a clone size; where given, it reads once, few, many or a size class.

v_gene	j_gene	abundance	d_gene	len	CDR3aa	CDR3nt
TRBV28	TRBJ2-3	-	TRBD2	14	CAIRGGLRPDTQYF	TGTGCCATTCGGGGGGGCTTGCGACCAGATACGCAGTATTTT
TRBV21-1	TRBJ2-5	-	-	16	CASSKVRDRLQETQYF	TGTGCCAGCAGCAAAGTGAGGGACAGATTGCAAGAGACCCAGTACTTC
TRBV5-1	TRBJ2-5	-	-	16	CASSLRGGAVRETQYF	TGCGCCAGCAGCTTGAGAGGGGGGGCAGTCCGGGAGACCCAGTACTTC
TRBV5-1	TRBJ2-7	-	TRBD2	15	CASSFTSGAAYEQYF	TGCGCCAGCAGCTTCACTAGCGGGGCGGCTTACGAGCAGTACTTC
TRBV2	TRBJ2-1	-	TRBD2	13	CASSEGTRSRQFF	TGTGCCAGCAGTGAGGGGACTAGGTCCCGGCAGTTCTTC
TRBV7-9	TRBJ1-4	-	-	13	CSSSLSGLEKLFF	TGTTCCAGCAGCTTATCTGGGCTTGAAAAACTGTTTTTT
TRBV6-5	TRBJ2-7	-	-	14	CASRIPGQTYEQYF	TGTGCCAGCAGAATCCCGGGACAAACCTACGAGCAGTACTTC
TRBV5-1	TRBJ2-7	-	-	14	CASSLPGATYEQYF	TGCGCCAGCAGCTTGCCAGGGGCTACTTACGAGCAGTACTTC
TRBV23-1	TRBJ2-5	-	-	15	CASSPPTGEEETQYF	TGCGCCAGCAGTCCTCCTACGGGGGAAGAAGAGACCCAGTACTTC
TRBV18	TRBJ1-2	-	TRBD1	11	CASSPSTGYTF	TGTGCCAGCTCACCGTCGACAGGGTACACCTTC
TRBV4-1	TRBJ2-2	-	-	17	CASTSRGGIVNTGELFF	TGCGCCAGCACCTCCAGGGGCGGAATTGTTAACACCGGGGAGCTGTTTTTT
TRBV5-1	TRBJ1-2	-	-	13	CASSLAVDGGYTF	TGCGCCAGCAGCTTGGCGGTAGACGGGGGCTACACCTTC
TRBV12-5	TRBJ1-2	-	-	13	CASGFNRYYGYTF	TGTGCTAGTGGTTTTAACAGATACTATGGCTACACCTTC
TRBV28	TRBJ2-5	-	-	15	CASSLYGGSQETQYF	TGTGCCAGCAGTTTGTACGGGGGATCCCAAGAGACCCAGTACTTC
TRBV6-4	TRBJ2-1	-	TRBD1	15	CASSPDRGSYNEQFF	TGTGCCAGCAGTCCGGACAGGGGGTCCTACAATGAGCAGTTCTTC
TRBV2	TRBJ2-3	-	TRBD1	15	CASSPGTGQWDTQYF	TGTGCCAGCAGTCCCGGGACAGGCCAATGGGATACGCAGTATTTT
TRBV6-6	TRBJ2-5	-	-	14	CASSDRGAGETQYF	TGTGCCAGCAGTGACCGGGGGGCGGGAGAGACCCAGTACTTC
TRBV7-2	TRBJ2-1	-	-	15	CASSRSGRPANEQFF	TGTGCCAGCAGCCGCTCCGGGAGACCAGCCAATGAGCAGTTCTTC
TRBV9	TRBJ2-7	once	TRBD1	15	CASSDAPGQGNEQYF	TGTGCCAGCAGCGACGCCCCGGGACAGGGAAACGAGCAGTACTTC
TRBV29-1	TRBJ2-7	-	-	12	CSVGDSGDEQYF	TGCAGCGTTGGGGACTCCGGGGACGAGCAGTACTTC
TRBV5-1	TRBJ1-1	few	-	14	CASSLPIRGTEAFF	TGCGCCAGCAGCTTGCCGATAAGGGGCACTGAAGCTTTCTTT
TRBV27	TRBJ1-1	-	-	15	CASSPYSFSNTEAFF	TGTGCCAGCAGTCCCTACAGTTTCTCGAACACTGAAGCTTTCTTT
TRBV11-2	TRBJ1-3	-	-	17	CASSLDGFMASGNTIYF	TGTGCCAGCAGCTTAGATGGCTTTATGGCCTCTGGAAACACCATATATTTT
TRBV15	TRBJ2-3	once	TRBD1	14	CATSTQGARGTQYF	TGTGCCACCAGCACTCAGGGGGCGCGAGGTACGCAGTATTTT
TRBV18	TRBJ2-7	-	TRBD1	12	CASSWTGVEQYF	TGTGCCAGCTCGTGGACAGGGGTCGAGCAGTACTTC
TRBV7-6	TRBJ2-7	-	-	11	CASSDPGEQYF	TGTGCCAGCAGCGATCCCGGGGAGCAGTACTTC
TRBV7-7	TRBJ2-1	-	TRBD2	15	CASSLSGGINNEQFF	TGTGCCAGCAGCTTAAGCGGGGGGATTAACAATGAGCAGTTCTTC
TRBV6-5	TRBJ2-7	few	-	15	CATSLFSGRAYEQYF	TGTGCCACCAGCCTCTTTTCCGGGAGAGCCTACGAGCAGTACTTC
TRBV23-1	TRBJ2-7	-	TRBD1	14	CASSQWDRDHEQYF	TGCGCCAGCAGTCAATGGGACAGGGACCACGAGCAGTACTTC
TRBV14	TRBJ1-2	-	TRBD1	19	CASSPLPRRGETGNYGYTF	TGTGCCAGCAGCCCCCTCCCTCGCAGGGGGGAAACGGGGAACTATGGCTACACCTTC
TRBV5-1	TRBJ2-2	-	TRBD1	16	CASSSQTGMNTGELFF	TGCGCCAGCAGCTCTCAGACAGGGATGAACACCGGGGAGCTGTTTTTT
TRBV5-1	TRBJ2-1	-	TRBD2	14	CASATGGGAYEQFF	TGCGCCAGCGCCACCGGCGGGGGGGCGTATGAGCAGTTCTTC
TRBV6-6	TRBJ2-7	-	-	15	CASSFQGGTDGEQYF	TGTGCCAGCAGTTTCCAAGGGGGTACGGACGGCGAGCAGTACTTC
TRBV10-2	TRBJ1-1	-	-	12	CASFDRYTEAFF	TGCGCCAGCTTTGACAGATACACTGAAGCTTTCTTT
TRBV28	TRBJ2-7	-	TRBD1	14	CASSRDRVVNEQYF	TGTGCCAGCAGCAGGGACAGGGTCGTTAACGAGCAGTACTTC
TRBV5-1	TRBJ2-7	-	TRBD1	14	CASSLSGQGNEQYF	TGCGCCAGCAGCTTGTCCGGACAGGGAAACGAGCAGTACTTC
TRBV5-1	TRBJ1-2	-	TRBD1	13	CASSLGQGDGYTF	TGCGCCAGCAGCTTGGGACAGGGTGATGGCTACACCTTC
TRBV29-1	TRBJ2-2	-	TRBD1	15	CSVDRGQGLTGELFF	TGCAGCGTTGATAGGGGACAGGGACTCACCGGGGAGCTGTTTTTT
TRBV9	TRBJ2-3	-	TRBD1	16	CASSVQGVPTTDTQYF	TGTGCCAGCAGCGTACAGGGGGTCCCCACCACAGATACGCAGTATTTT
TRBV28	TRBJ1-2	once	-	12	CASSLVSDGYTF	TGTGCCAGCAGTTTAGTGTCAGATGGCTACACCTTC
TRBV2	TRBJ1-4	-	-	16	CASNDAGANFGEKLFF	TGTGCCAGCAACGACGCCGGTGCGAATTTCGGGGAAAAACTGTTTTTT
TRBV11-2	TRBJ2-7	few	-	14	CASSKGGSSYEQYF	TGTGCCAGCAGCAAAGGGGGTAGCTCCTACGAGCAGTACTTC
TRBV4-2	TRBJ2-1	-	TRBD2	16	CASSQEKGTIYNEQFF	TGTGCCAGCAGCCAAGAAAAGGGGACTATCTACAATGAGCAGTTCTTC
TRBV28	TRBJ1-6	-	TRBD1	15	CASSAPGQGSSPLHF	TGTGCCAGCAGCGCTCCGGGACAGGGTAGTTCACCCCTCCACTTT
TRBV5-4	TRBJ1-1	once	-	13	CASSRRSVTEAFF	TGTGCCAGCAGCCGTCGGAGTGTAACTGAAGCTTTCTTT